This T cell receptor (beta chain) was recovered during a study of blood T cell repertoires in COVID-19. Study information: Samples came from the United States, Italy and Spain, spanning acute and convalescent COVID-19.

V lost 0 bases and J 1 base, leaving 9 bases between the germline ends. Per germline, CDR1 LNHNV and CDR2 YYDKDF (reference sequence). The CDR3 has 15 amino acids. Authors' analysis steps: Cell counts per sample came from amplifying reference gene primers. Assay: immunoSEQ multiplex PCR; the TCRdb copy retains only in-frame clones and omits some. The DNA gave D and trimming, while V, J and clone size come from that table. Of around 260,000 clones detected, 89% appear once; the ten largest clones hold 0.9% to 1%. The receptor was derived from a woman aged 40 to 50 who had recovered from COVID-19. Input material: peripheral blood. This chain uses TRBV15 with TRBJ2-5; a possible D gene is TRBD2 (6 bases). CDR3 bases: TGTGCCACCAGCAGAGATCGGGACTTCCAAGAGACCCAGTACTTC. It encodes CATSRDRDFQETQYF.